The following is a TCR beta chain sequence with its context. Study processing details: Reference gene primer amplification gave estimated nucleated cell counts. Sequencing was performed with immunoSEQ multiplex PCR; in TCRdb, only in-frame clones are kept and a portion is missing. V and J calls and clone size are those listed in that table; D and trimming were worked out from the DNA. The data show 150,000 to 200,000 clones, with 80% to 90% seen just once and roughly 9.7% held by the top ten. The germline V gene encodes CDR1 MNHEY and CDR2 SVGAGI. V lost 8 bases and J lost 3; bases outside the gene matches: 7. The CDR3 sequence is 15 residues long. This entry belongs to a study of blood T cell repertoires in COVID-19. In the study overall: The samples span acute and convalescent COVID-19 from the United States, Italy and Spain. T cells, B-cell-depleted T cells, or PBMCs supplied cDNA or gDNA.

Patients at the Seattle site were enrolled during active infection and followed longitudinally. The source of this sequence is a woman aged 55-69 years with COVID-19, enrolled during active disease. J is TRBJ2-1 and V is TRBV6-5; TRBD2 agrees at 10 bases. Material for sequencing was peripheral blood. The CDR3 nucleotides read TGTGCCAGCCAAGGAAGGACTAGCGGCTACAATGAGCAGTTCTTC. It is translated as CASQGRTSGYNEQFF.